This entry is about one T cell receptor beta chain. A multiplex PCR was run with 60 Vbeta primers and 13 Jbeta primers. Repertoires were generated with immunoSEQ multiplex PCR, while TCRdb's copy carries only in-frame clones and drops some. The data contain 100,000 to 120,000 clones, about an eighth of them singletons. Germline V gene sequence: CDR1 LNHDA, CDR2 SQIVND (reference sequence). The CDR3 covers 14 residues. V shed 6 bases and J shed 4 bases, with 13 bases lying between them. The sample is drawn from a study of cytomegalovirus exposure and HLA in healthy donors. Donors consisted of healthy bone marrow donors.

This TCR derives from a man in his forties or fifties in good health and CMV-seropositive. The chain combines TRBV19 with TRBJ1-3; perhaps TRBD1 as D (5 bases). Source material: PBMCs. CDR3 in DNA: TGTGCCAGTAGCCCCGGCAGGGCCGGAAACACCATATATTTT. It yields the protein CASSPGRAGNTIYF.